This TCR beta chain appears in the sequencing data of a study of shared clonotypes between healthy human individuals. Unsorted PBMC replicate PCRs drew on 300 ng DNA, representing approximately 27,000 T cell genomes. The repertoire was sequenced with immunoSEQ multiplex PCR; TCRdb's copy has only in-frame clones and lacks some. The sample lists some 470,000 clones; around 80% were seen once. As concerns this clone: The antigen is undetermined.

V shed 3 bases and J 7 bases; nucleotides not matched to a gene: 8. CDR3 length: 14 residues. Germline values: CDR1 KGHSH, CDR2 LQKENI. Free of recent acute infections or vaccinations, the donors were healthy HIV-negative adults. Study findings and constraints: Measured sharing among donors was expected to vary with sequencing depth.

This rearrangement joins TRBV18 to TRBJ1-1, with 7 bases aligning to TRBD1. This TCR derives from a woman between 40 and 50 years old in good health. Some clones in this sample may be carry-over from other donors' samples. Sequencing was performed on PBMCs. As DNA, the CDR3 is TGTGCCAGCTCACCTGAGACAGGGAAGGTTGAAGCTTTCTTT. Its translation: CASSPETGKVEAFF.